This entry concerns a single T cell receptor (beta chain). This receptor's antigen is unknown. No much larger clone exists at a distance of one base, and base qualities are not known. The immunoSEQ Assay was used to sequence TCR beta CDR3 regions from DNA. The study's processing was this. To compute T cell density, TCR beta template counts were normalized to usable DNA, which was estimated by amplifying housekeeping genes. Using the preseqR package, richness was estimated by extrapolating to 120,000 templates for tissue samples and 400,000 templates for PBMC samples. Clonality was calculated as one minus Pielou's evenness. Tissue-enriched TCRs were identified through differential abundance testing performed on productive amino-acid clonotypes, with a minimum total count of 5 and an alpha of 0.1. The Jaccard Index and the Morisita Overlap Index were used to quantify repertoire overlap between compartments. TCR beta CDR3s were clustered by GLIPH together with public tetramer-defined viral CDR3s, and at least three viral sequences plus V-gene enrichment were required for viral motifs. What TCRdb holds here is the immuneACCESS table cut down to in-frame rearrangements. Part of the clones is not present; checked against another copy, under half of the missing clones reflect an unresolved V gene, and the others are unexplained. The V and J calls and clone size are taken from that table; D and trimming were inferred from the DNA. This sample lists 45,000 to 70,000 clones; 86% were detected once. The biggest ten clones account for about 4.8% of the sample.

This specimen comes from a study of T cells in localized non-small cell lung cancer (dated by TCRdb to between 2020 and 2021). With regard to the full study: Comparing tumors with uninvolved tumor-adjacent lungs, the study looked at the T cell repertoires of approximately 240 patients with early-stage NSCLC. NSCLC patients had a mean age of around 66 years, and around 130 were male and around 110 female. The cohort consisted of 200 to 300 treatment-naive NSCLC patients whose localized lung tumors had been resected. General study outcomes and caveats: Of the top 100 tumor clones, a median of approximately 60 were detected in paired uninvolved adjacent lung; roughly 26 were also among that lung's top 100. Because multi-region tumor sequencing was not done, intratumor heterogeneity could not be ruled out. Higher T cell density in blood was associated with longer overall survival, whereas higher clonality in adjacent lung was associated with shorter survival. Uninvolved tumor-adjacent lung showed the highest T cell clonality, higher than tumor, which suggests more focused antigenic responses in the uninvolved tumor-adjacent lung. Because the study design was exploratory, TCR variables were selected using unadjusted p-values without false-discovery rate correction.

Trimming takes 0 bases off V and 7 bases off J; junction bases not matched to a gene: 3. Sequences SGHDN (CDR1) and FVKESK (CDR2) are obtained from the germline V gene. The CDR3 measures 14 amino acids from cysteine to phenylalanine. Only CDR3 DNA remains: 42 bases, in frame from the first base. At diagnosis, peripheral blood, uninvolved tumor-adjacent lung and tumor were collected and stored as a combination of fresh-frozen and FFPE material. Blood samples were analyzed as peripheral blood mononuclear cells for TCR repertoire profiling. The sequence was obtained from a woman aged 40-69 years with stage I lung adenocarcinoma. The chain is assembled from TRBV14 and TRBJ1-1, with 9 bases aligning to TRBD1. Sequences were derived from peripheral blood, sampled before any cancer treatment. The CDR3 is CASSQENRGREAFF. The DNA sequence is TGTGCCAGCAGCCAAGAAAACAGGGGGCGTGAAGCTTTCTTT.